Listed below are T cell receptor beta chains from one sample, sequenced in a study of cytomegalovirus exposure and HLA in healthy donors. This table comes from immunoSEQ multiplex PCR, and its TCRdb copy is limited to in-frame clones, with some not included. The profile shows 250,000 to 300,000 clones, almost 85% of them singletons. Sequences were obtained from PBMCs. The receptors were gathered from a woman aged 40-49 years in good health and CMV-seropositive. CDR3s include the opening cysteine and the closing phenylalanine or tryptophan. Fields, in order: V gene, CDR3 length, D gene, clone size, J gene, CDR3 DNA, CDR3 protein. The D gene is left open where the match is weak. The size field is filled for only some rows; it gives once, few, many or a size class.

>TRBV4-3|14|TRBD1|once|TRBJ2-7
TGCGCCAGCAGCCAAGATAGGGGGCGGGACGAGCAGTACTTC
CASSQDRGRDEQYF
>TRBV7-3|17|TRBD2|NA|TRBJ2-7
TGTGCCAGCAGCTTAACCCGACTAGCGGGAAGCTCCTACGAGCAGTACTTC
CASSLTRLAGSSYEQYF
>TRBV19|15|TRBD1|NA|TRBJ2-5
TGTGCCAGTACCTACCGGACAGGCAACCAAGAGACCCAGTACTTC
CASTYRTGNQETQYF
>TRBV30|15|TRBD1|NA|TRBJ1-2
TGTGCCTGGAACACAGGGGACAGCTCCAACTATGGCTACACCTTC
CAWNTGDSSNYGYTF
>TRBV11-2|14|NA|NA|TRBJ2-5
TGTGCCAGCAGCTTAGCAAGTAGCGGAGAGACCCAGTACTTC
CASSLASSGETQYF
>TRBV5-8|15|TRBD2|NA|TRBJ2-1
TGTGCCAGCAGCTCTACCGGGACTAGGAACAATGAGCAGTTCTTC
CASSSTGTRNNEQFF
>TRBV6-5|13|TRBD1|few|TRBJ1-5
TGTGCCAGCAGGACAGGGCTCAATCAGCCCCAGCATTTT
CASRTGLNQPQHF
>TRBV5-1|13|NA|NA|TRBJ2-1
TGCGCCAGCAGAGAGGGAACGAAGGTTGAGCAGTTCTTC
CASREGTKVEQFF
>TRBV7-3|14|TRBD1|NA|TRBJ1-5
TGTGCCAGCAGCTTAGGGACAGTCAATCAGCCCCAGCATTTT
CASSLGTVNQPQHF
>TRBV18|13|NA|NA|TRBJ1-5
TGTGCCGGTCGGGGACTAGGGGCACAGCCCCAGCATTTT
CAGRGLGAQPQHF
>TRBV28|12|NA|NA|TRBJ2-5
TGTGCCAGCAGCCAAACCCGGGAGACCCAGTACTTC
CASSQTRETQYF
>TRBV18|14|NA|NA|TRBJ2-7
TGTGCCAGCTCTAGGCAAGACAGTTCCTACGAGCAGTACTTC
CASSRQDSSYEQYF
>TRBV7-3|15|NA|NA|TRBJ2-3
TGTGCCAGCAGCTTAGGGCAGGGCCCCGCAGATACGCAGTATTTT
CASSLGQGPADTQYF
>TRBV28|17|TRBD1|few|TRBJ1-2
TGTGCCAGCAGTTCCCCGGGACAGGGGAATCAAGGCTATGGCTACACCTTC
CASSSPGQGNQGYGYTF
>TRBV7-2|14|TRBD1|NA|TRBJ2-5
TGTGCCAGCAGCTTAGAACAGGGGCGAGAGACCCAGTACTTC
CASSLEQGRETQYF
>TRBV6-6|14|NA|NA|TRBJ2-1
TGTGCCAGCAGTTACGGTCTATCCTACAATGAGCAGTTCTTC
CASSYGLSYNEQFF
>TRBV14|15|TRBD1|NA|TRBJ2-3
TGTGCCAGCAGCCTACAGGGGCTGAGCACAGATACGCAGTATTTT
CASSLQGLSTDTQYF
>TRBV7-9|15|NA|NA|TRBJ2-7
TGTGCCAGCAGCTTAGTGGGCGTCGATTCCTACGAGCAGTACTTC
CASSLVGVDSYEQYF
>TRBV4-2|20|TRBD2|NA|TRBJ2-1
TGTGCCAGCAGCCAAGATACTGGGGGTCGACCTAGCGGGAGCATCAATGAGCAGTTCTTC
CASSQDTGGRPSGSINEQFF
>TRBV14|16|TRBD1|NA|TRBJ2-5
TGTGCCAGCAGCCCTCCGGGACAGCCCTTTCGGGAGACCCAGTACTTC
CASSPPGQPFRETQYF
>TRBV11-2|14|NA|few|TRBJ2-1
TGTGCCAGCAGCCCGCCGGGACTCCCCAGGGAGCAGTTCTTC
CASSPPGLPREQFF
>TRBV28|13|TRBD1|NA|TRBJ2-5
TGTGCCAGCAGTTTTGAACAGGGGTGGACCCAGTACTTC
CASSFEQGWTQYF
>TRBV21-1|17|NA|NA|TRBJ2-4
TGTGCCAGCAGCGACAACGACCTAGAAGGGACAGGCGACATTCAGTACTTC
CASSDNDLEGTGDIQYF
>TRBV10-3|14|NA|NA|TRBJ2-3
TGTGCCATCAATGGCGGGACTAGCACAGATACGCAGTATTTT
CAINGGTSTDTQYF
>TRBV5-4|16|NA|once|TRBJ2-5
TGTGCCAGCAGCTTCGCCCAGGGCAGTCTACAAGAGACCCAGTACTTC
CASSFAQGSLQETQYF
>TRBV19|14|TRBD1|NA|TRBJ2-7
TGTGCCAGTAGTATCCGGGACAGCTTTTACGAGCAGTACTTC
CASSIRDSFYEQYF